This record covers a single T cell receptor beta chain. This entry is derived from a study of T cells of healthy individuals. From the 5' RACE reads, TCRdb called clonotypes with MiXCR, one entry per CDR3 protein. The sample consists of 35,000 to 45,000 distinct CDR3 sequences, around 4.5% of them appearing once. In germline, CDR1 is MGHDK, CDR2 SYGVNS. The CDR3 contains 17 residues. J was trimmed by 0 bases and V by 6 bases; bases with no gene match: 9. The J gene is TRBJ1-3, the V gene TRBV25-1, with 9 positions matching TRBD1. This TCR was recovered from a human donor in good health. The CDR3 sequence: CASRQTGGKLSGNTIYF. The CDR3 DNA reads TGTGCCAGCAGACAGACAGGGGGTAAACTCTCTGGAAACACCATATATTTT.